The next 13 T cell receptor beta chains were all read from a single sample in a study of T cells after yellow fever vaccination (dated by TCRdb to the late 2010s). Library preparation employed 5' RACE. The instrument was an Illumina NovaSeq 6000. The public reads were reanalyzed by TCRdb: fastp trimming at Q25, MiXCR alignment, in-frame beta chains only. Each CDR3 protein gets just one entry, which takes the most common genes and DNA from the rows behind it. A total of 95,000 to 150,000 distinct CDR3 sequences appear in this sample, 13% to 15% of them only once. Approximately 43% of the sample goes to the ten largest clones. The label giving this sample's treatment or condition can be read as: live attenuated yellow fever vaccine strain. Material: CD8+ T cells sorted from PBMCs, obtained 5 days after the yellow fever booster vaccination. The receptors shown here come from a man between 18 and 29 years old who received the YFV17D yellow fever vaccine.

This clonotype was seen only a few times. V gene TRBV7-8 combines with J gene TRBJ2-7; a possible D gene is TRBD1 (5 bases). Trimming pared 4 bases from V and 0 bases from J, leaving 10 bases between. The length of the CDR3 is 14 residues. Germline V gene data show CDR1 as SGHVS and CDR2 as FQNEAQ. In DNA, the CDR3 is TGTGCCAGCAGCTCCTTAACAGGCTCCTACGAGCAGTACGTC. It encodes CASSSLTGSYEQYV.

The genes are TRBV7-2 and TRBJ2-5; D not certain. Germline V CDR1 and CDR2: SGHTA, FQGNSA. The CDR3 runs to 17 residues. Trimming took 5 bases from V and 2 from J, leaving 21 bases between them. DNA of the CDR3: TGTGCCAGCAGCGTAGGACCCAAGGTCCGATTACAAGAGACCCAGTACTTC. Protein product: CASSVGPKVRLQETQYF.

The V and J genes are TRBV20-1 and TRBJ1-1; D possibly corresponds to TRBD1 (6 bases). CDR3 length: 12 amino acids. V was trimmed by 4 bases and J by 1 base, leaving 7 bases between them. Germline V gene lookup returns CDR1 DFQATT and CDR2 SNEGSKA (reference sequence). The CDR3, as DNA: TGCAGTGCTACAGGGGAGAACACTGAAGCTTTCTTT. Translated, it gives CSATGENTEAFF.

This clonotype was counted between two and nine times. The chain couples TRBV6-2 or TRBV6-3 to TRBJ2-7, with D tentatively TRBD1 or TRBD2 (5 bases each). Per the germline V gene, CDR1 is MNHEY and CDR2 is SVGEGT. The CDR3 has 17 amino acids. V was trimmed by 0 bases and J by 1 base, leaving 16 bases between them. CDR3 nucleotide sequence: TGTGCCAGCAGTTACTCGACCTTCCAGGGACGGTCCTACGAGCAGTACTTC. Its translation is CASSYSTFQGRSYEQYF.

This clonotype was picked up a small number of times. The chain employs TRBV4-2 and TRBJ2-3, with 7 bases identical to TRBD2. V dropped 2 bases and J dropped 1; count of bases not matched to a gene: 15. This CDR3 is built from 19 residues. Germline V lookup: CDR1 LGHNA, CDR2 YNFKEQ. CDR3 amino acids: CASSQFGTAGLRGTDTQYF. The CDR3 DNA reads TGTGCCAGCAGCCAATTCGGAACAGCGGGGTTACGCGGCACAGATACGCAGTATTTT.

J is TRBJ2-5 and V is TRBV6-5, with D possibly matching TRBD2 (6 bases). The germline gives CDR1 MNHEY, CDR2 SVGAGI. The CDR3 contains 14 residues. V lost 2 bases, J lost 5 bases, and 12 bases lay in between. CDR3 coding DNA: TGTGCCAGCAGTTACAATAGCGGAGGGGAGACCCAGTACTTC. It is translated as CASSYNSGGETQYF.

This clonotype was picked up a small number of times. The chain combines TRBV7-9 with TRBJ1-2; 12 nucleotides match TRBD1. The CDR3 runs 15 residues. The ends lost 6 bases at V and 8 bases at J; junction bases unmatched: 10. Germline CDR1 and CDR2: SEHNR and FQNEAQ (reference sequence). CDR3 in DNA: TGTGCCAGCAGTCCCCCGGGACAGGGGGCAAGCGGCTACACCTTC. It yields the protein CASSPPGQGASGYTF.

In this sample, this clonotype turned up a few times. This sequence joins TRBV12-3 or TRBV12-4 and TRBJ1-4; D is uncertain. This CDR3 region has 16 residues. The V gene lost 4 bases and the J gene lost 0 bases, with 12 bases spanning the gap. CDR3 residues: CASSSGRRATNEKLFF. CDR3 nucleotides: TGTGCCAGCAGTTCTGGCAGACGCGCAACTAATGAAAAACTGTTTTTT.

This clonotype was seen more than once but under ten times. The V gene is TRBV4-3, the J gene TRBJ2-1, with TRBD2 matching 7 bases. With 4 bases clipped from V and 8 bases from J, the junction kept 8 bases outside the gene matches. The germline V gene encodes CDR1 LGHNA and CDR2 YSLEER. The CDR3 is 14 amino acids. The CDR3 DNA sequence: TGCGCCAGCAGCCTAGGGACTACTCTCCATGAGCAGTTCTTC. Translation gives CASSLGTTLHEQFF.

This clonotype appeared a few times. The chain combines TRBV5-6 with TRBJ2-7, with D possibly being TRBD1 (5 bases). Trimming left V 0 bases short and J 8 bases short, with 6 bases between. Germline V lookup: CDR1 SGHDT, CDR2 YYEEEE. This CDR3 spans 11 amino acids. CDR3 nucleotide sequence: TGTGCCAGCAGCTTGGAGGGGAAGCAGTACTTC. This translates into CASSLEGKQYF.

A few counts support this clonotype. This chain links TRBV5-5 with TRBJ1-2, with D unclear. Trimming removed 3 bases from V and 0 bases from J, with 9 bases in between. This CDR3 has 14 amino acids. The V gene's germline CDR1 is SGHKS and CDR2 YYEKEE (reference sequence). As DNA, the CDR3 is TGTGCCAGCAGCTCTCGGGGTACTAACTATGGCTACACCTTC. Its protein is CASSSRGTNYGYTF.

The gene calls are TRBV6-4 and TRBJ2-3, with TRBD2 matching over 14 bases. The germline V gene encodes CDR1 MRHNA and CDR2 SNTAGT. The ends lost 3 bases at V and 4 bases at J; junction bases unmatched: 3. The length of the CDR3 is 16 residues. The chain's CDR3 is CASSESGLAGADTQYF. CDR3 DNA sequence: TGTGCCAGCAGTGAGTCGGGACTAGCGGGGGCAGATACGCAGTATTTT.

The table lists this clonotype with a few counts. V usage is TRBV14 and J usage is TRBJ1-1; the D gene is possibly TRBD1 (5 bases). Per the germline V gene, CDR1 is SGHDN and CDR2 is FVKESK. Trimming pared 0 bases from V and 0 bases from J, leaving 14 bases between. This CDR3 is 17 amino acids long. The CDR3 sequence is CASSQDQLWGVNTEAFF. The DNA of the CDR3 is TGTGCCAGCAGCCAAGATCAGCTTTGGGGGGTGAACACTGAAGCTTTCTTT.